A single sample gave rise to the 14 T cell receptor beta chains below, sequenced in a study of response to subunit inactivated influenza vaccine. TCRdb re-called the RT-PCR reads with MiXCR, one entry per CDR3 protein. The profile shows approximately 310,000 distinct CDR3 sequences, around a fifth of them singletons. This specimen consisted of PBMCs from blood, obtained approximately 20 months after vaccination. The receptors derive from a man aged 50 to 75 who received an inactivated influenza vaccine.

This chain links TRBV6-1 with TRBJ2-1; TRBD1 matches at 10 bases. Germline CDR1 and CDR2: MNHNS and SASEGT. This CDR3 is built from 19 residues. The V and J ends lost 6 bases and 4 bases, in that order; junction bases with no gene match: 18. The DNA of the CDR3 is TGTGCCAGCAGCCGACGCCCGGGACAGGGGAAAGGGACTTACAATGAGCAGTTCTTC. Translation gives CASSRRPGQGKGTYNEQFF.

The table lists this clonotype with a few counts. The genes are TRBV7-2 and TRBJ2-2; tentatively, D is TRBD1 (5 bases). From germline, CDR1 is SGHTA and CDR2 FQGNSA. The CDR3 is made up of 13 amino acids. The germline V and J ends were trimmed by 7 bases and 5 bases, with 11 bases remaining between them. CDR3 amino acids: CASTNDRTGELFF. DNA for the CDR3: TGTGCCAGCACTAATGACAGAACCGGGGAGCTGTTTTTT.

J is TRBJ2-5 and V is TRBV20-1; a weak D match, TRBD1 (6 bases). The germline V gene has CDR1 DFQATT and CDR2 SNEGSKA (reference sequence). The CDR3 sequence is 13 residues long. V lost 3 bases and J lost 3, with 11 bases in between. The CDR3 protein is CSARGTRKETQYF. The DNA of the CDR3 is TGCAGTGCTAGGGGGACAAGAAAAGAGACCCAGTACTTC.

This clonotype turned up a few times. CDR3: CATSRDKSLGPDTQYF. DNA of the CDR3: TGTGCCACCAGCAGAGATAAGTCCTTGGGGCCAGATACGCAGTATTTT. The V gene is TRBV15, the J gene TRBJ2-3; the D gene is possibly TRBD1 (5 bases). The length of the CDR3 is 16 residues. Per the germline V gene, CDR1 is LNHNV and CDR2 is YYDKDF (reference sequence). V dropped 0 bases and J dropped 4 bases, with 14 bases sitting between them.

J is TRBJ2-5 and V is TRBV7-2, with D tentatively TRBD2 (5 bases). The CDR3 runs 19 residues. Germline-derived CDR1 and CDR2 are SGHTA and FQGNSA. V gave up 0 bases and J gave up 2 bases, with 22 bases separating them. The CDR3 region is CASSLAIGLAQALQETQYF. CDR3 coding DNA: TGTGCCAGCAGCTTAGCCATCGGTCTAGCTCAGGCGTTACAAGAGACCCAGTACTTC.

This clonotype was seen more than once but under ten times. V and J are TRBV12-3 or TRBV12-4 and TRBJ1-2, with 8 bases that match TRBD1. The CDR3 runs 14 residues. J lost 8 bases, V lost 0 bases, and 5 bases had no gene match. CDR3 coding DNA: TGTGCCAGCAGTTTAGCCCGGACAGGGTCAGGCTACACCTTC. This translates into CASSLARTGSGYTF.

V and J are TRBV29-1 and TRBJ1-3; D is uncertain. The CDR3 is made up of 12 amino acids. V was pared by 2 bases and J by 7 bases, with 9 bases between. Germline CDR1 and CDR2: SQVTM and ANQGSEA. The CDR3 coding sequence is TGCAGCGTTGAATTGGGTTGGAACACCATATATTTT. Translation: CSVELGWNTIYF.

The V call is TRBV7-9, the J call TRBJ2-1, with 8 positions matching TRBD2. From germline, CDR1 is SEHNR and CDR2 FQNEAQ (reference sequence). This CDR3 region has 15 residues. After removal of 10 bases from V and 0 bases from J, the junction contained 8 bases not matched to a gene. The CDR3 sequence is CATHSGETSYNEQFF. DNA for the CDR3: TGTGCCACACATAGCGGGGAAACCTCCTACAATGAGCAGTTCTTC.

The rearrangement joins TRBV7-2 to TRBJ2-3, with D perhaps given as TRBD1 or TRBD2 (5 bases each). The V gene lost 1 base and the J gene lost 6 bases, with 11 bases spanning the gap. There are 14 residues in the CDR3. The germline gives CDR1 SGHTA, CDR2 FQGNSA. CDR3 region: CASSLGPGTDTQYF. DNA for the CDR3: TGTGCCAGCAGCTTAGGGCCAGGGACCGATACGCAGTATTTT.

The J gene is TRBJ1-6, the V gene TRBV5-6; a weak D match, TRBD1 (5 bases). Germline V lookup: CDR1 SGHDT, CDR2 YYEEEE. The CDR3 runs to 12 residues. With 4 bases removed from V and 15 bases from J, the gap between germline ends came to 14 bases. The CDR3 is CASSLGPTLLHF. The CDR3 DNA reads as TGTGCCAGCAGCCTGGGACCTACGCTCCTCCACTTT.

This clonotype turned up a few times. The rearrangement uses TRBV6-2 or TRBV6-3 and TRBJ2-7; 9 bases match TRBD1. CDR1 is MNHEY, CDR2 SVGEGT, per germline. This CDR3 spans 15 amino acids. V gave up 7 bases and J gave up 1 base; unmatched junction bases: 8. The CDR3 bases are TGTGCCAGCACCCTTGGACAGGGGAGATCCTACGAGCAGTACTTC. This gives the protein CASTLGQGRSYEQYF.

As DNA, the CDR3 is TGTGCCAGCAGTTATGCCGGGACAGTAAAGCAGTTCTTC. Its protein is CASSYAGTVKQFF. The chain carries TRBV2 and TRBJ2-1; 7 nucleotides agree with TRBD1. Unmatched junction bases numbered 9, after V lost 5 bases and J lost 11 bases. CDR1 and CDR2 from the germline V gene are SNHLY and FYNNEI. The length of the CDR3 is 13 residues.

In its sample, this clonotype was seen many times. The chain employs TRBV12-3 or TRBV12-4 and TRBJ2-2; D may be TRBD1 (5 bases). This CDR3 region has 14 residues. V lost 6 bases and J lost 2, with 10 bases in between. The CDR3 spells CASRQDLNTGELFF. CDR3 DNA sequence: TGTGCCAGCAGACAGGACCTTAACACCGGGGAGCTGTTTTTT.

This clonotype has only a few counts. CDR3 nucleotide sequence: TGCGCCAGCAGCTCTACCCTTAAGGCTGAAAAACTGTTTTTT. Protein product: CASSSTLKAEKLFF. The chain is built from TRBV5-1 and TRBJ1-4; D ambiguous. The germline V gene encodes CDR1 SGHRS and CDR2 YFSETQ. The CDR3 covers 14 residues. V shed 3 bases and J shed 7 bases, with 13 bases lying between them.